This is a list of T cell receptor beta chains from one sample in a study of tumor and adjacent non-tumor tissue in lung cancer. TCRdb recomputed calls from the multiplex PCR reads with MiXCR, one row per CDR3 protein. The data hold roughly 43,000 distinct CDR3 sequences, with roughly 60% observed a single time. The sequenced sample was distant non-tumor lung tissue. These receptors were collected from a middle-aged man with non-small cell lung cancer. Both conserved end residues are part of each CDR3. The order of the fields is J gene, V gene, clone size, D gene, CDR3 protein, CDR3 DNA. D genes are given only for firm matches. Some rows have no size entry. The others give once, few or many, or a class for an expanded clone.

>TRBJ1-2|TRBV5-1|-|TRBD1
CAGCPGQGGYGYTF
TGCGCCGGCTGCCCGGGACAGGGGGGCTATGGCTACACCTTC
>TRBJ2-1|TRBV11-2|-|-
CANSLILGSNEQFF
TGTGCCAACAGCTTAATCCTGGGGAGTAATGAGCAGTTCTTC
>TRBJ1-1|TRBV4-2|many|-
CASSQDGAGDTEAFF
TGTGCCAGCAGCCAAGATGGGGCCGGGGACACTGAAGCTTTCTTT
>TRBJ2-3|TRBV11-2|-|-
CASSLISSGTDAQYF
TGTGCCAGCAGCTTAATAAGCTCTGGCACAGATGCGCAGTATTTT
>TRBJ2-5|TRBV28|-|TRBD2
CASSLLSSGGSETQYF
TGTGCCAGCAGTTTATTGTCAAGCGGGGGAAGCGAGACCCAGTACTTC
>TRBJ2-2|TRBV12-3/TRBV12-4|many|-
CASSRDTGELFF
TGTGCCAGCAGCCGAGACACCGGGGAGCTGTTTTTT
>TRBJ2-5|TRBV20-1|many|-
CSAWSGEETQYF
TGCAGTGCTTGGTCGGGGGAAGAGACCCAGTACTTC
>TRBJ2-5|TRBV5-1|few|-
CASSFGQHQETQYF
TGCGCCAGCAGCTTCGGACAACATCAAGAGACCCAGTACTTC
>TRBJ2-3|TRBV7-9|-|-
CASSHSGRTTDTQYF
TGTGCCAGCAGCCACAGTGGGAGGACAACAGATACGCAGTATTTT
>TRBJ1-1|TRBV4-2|many|-
CASSRREDPVSEAFF
TGTGCCAGCAGCCGCCGGGAGGACCCGGTCTCTGAAGCTTTCTTT
>TRBJ1-1|TRBV30|-|-
CAWSRAADLGDEVFF
TGTGCCTGGAGCCGAGCGGCAGATTTAGGCGATGAAGTTTTCTTT
>TRBJ1-2|TRBV6-1|-|-
CASSEVGWEGFYGYTF
TGTGCCAGCAGTGAAGTGGGATGGGAAGGATTCTATGGCTACACGTTC
>TRBJ1-1|TRBV28|many|TRBD1
CASSLHGLGQRTEAFF
TGTGCCAGCAGTCTCCACGGACTGGGACAGAGAACTGAAGCTTTCTTT
>TRBJ2-3|TRBV18|-|-
CASSSWSRYSLPDTQYF
TGTGCCAGCTCATCATGGAGCCGGTACAGCCTCCCAGATACGCAGTATTTT
>TRBJ2-2|TRBV5-1|-|-
CASRADYAGELFF
TGCGCCAGCAGGGCTGACTACGCCGGGGAGCTGTTTTTT
>TRBJ2-1|TRBV28|-|-
CTNSLFSYNERFF
TGTACCAACAGTTTATTTAGCTACAATGAGCGGTTCTTC
>TRBJ2-7|TRBV11-2|few|-
CASSLLVGVNEQHF
TGTGCCAGCAGCTTACTAGTGGGAGTAAACGAGCAGCACTTC
>TRBJ2-7|TRBV20-1|-|TRBD1
CSVKGTGGYLYEQYF
TGCAGTGTTAAGGGGACAGGGGGGTACTTGTACGAGCAGTACTTC
>TRBJ2-5|TRBV9|-|-
CASSVFSGFQETQYF
TGTGCCAGCAGCGTATTCTCAGGGTTCCAAGAGACCCAATACTTC
>TRBJ2-1|TRBV12-3/TRBV12-4|-|TRBD1
CVRSLYGTGSNNEQFF
TGTGTCAGGAGTTTATATGGGACAGGGAGTAACAATGAGCAGTTCTTC
>TRBJ1-5|TRBV7-2|-|-
CASSLALVESQHF
TGTGCCAGCAGCTTAGCGCTCGTGGAGTCCCAGCATTTT
>TRBJ1-5|TRBV6-6|-|TRBD1
CASSHRQGANQPQHF
TGTGCCAGCAGTCATCGACAGGGGGCTAATCAGCCCCAGCATTTT
>TRBJ1-5|TRBV6-5|-|-
CASSYTRDSSQPQRF
TGTGCCAGTAGTTACACGAGGGATAGTTCGCAGCCCCAGCGTTTT
>TRBJ2-3|TRBV12-3/TRBV12-4|many|TRBD2
CASSSTTSGTTDTQYF
TGTGCCAGCAGTTCCACGACTAGCGGGACCACAGATACGCAGTATTTT
>TRBJ2-1|TRBV6-4|-|-
CASIERRGRSDEQFF
TGTGCCAGTATAGAACGGAGGGGCCGGTCGGATGAGCAGTTCTTC
>TRBJ2-7|TRBV6-5|-|-
CASRNNGRHSYEQYF
TGTGCCAGCAGGAATAACGGTAGGCACTCCTACGAGCAGTACTTC
>TRBJ1-4|TRBV4-2|many|-
CASSQEERVTTNEKLFF
TGTGCCAGCAGCCAAGAGGAAAGGGTGACAACTAATGAAAAACTGTTTTTT
>TRBJ2-5|TRBV12-3/TRBV12-4|few|-
CSSRRDPETQYF
TGTTCCAGCAGGCGAGACCCAGAGACCCAGTACTTC
>TRBJ1-6|TRBV4-2|medium-sized|-
CASSQGGTNNSPLHF
TGTGCCAGCAGCCAAGGGGGGACTAATAATTCACCCCTCCACTTT
>TRBJ2-4|TRBV5-1|-|TRBD2
CAGSLTGTSENTQYF
TGCGCCGGCAGTTTAACCGGGACTAGCGAGAACACTCAGTACTTC
>TRBJ2-1|TRBV20-1|-|TRBD2
CSANGLAGVPYNEQSF
TGCAGTGCGAACGGACTAGCGGGGGTCCCCTACAATGAGCAGTCCTTC
>TRBJ2-5|TRBV7-8|few|TRBD1
CASSWETGGEAQYF
TGTGCCAGCAGCTGGGAGACAGGGGGAGAGGCCCAGTACTTC
>TRBJ2-3|TRBV11-1|once|-
CASNLLGQLADMQYF
TGTGCCAGCAACTTATTAGGACAACTGGCAGATATGCAGTATTTT
>TRBJ2-7|TRBV29-1|many|-
CSPSERGTPDTYEQYF
TGCAGCCCCTCTGAACGGGGAACTCCAGATACCTACGAGCAGTACTTC